Listed here are 15 T cell receptor beta chains from one sample, sequenced in a study of regulatory T cells in long-lasting Graves disease. Arm-PCR of CDR3 regions with iRepertoire HTBI primers generated TCR beta libraries. TCRdb used MiXCR to reprocess the multiplex PCR reads, holding one entry per CDR3 protein. The sample includes about 460,000 distinct CDR3 sequences, 22% of them seen just once. Time point here: persistent/refractory GD, antithyroid drugs over 5 years with positive TRAb. Preparation of the TCR library used RNA extracted from PBMCs. The source material was peripheral blood mononuclear cells (PBMCs), sampled when the disease was refractory, from a patient treated with antithyroid drugs. Source of these receptors: a female donor with Graves disease.

The chain is built from TRBV5-1 and TRBJ2-7; weak D call: TRBD2 (6 bases). V lost 5 bases and J lost 4, with 16 bases in between. This CDR3 is built from 14 residues. From germline, CDR1 is SGHRS and CDR2 YFSETQ. CDR3 loop: CASREAGRTYEQYF. The CDR3 nucleotides are TGCGCCAGCAGGGAAGCGGGCCGGACGTACGAGCAGTACTTC.

Many counts were recorded for this clonotype. The rearrangement uses TRBV20-1 and TRBJ2-7, with D possibly TRBD2 on 5 matching bases. This CDR3 has 13 amino acids. The V gene lost 6 bases and the J gene lost 3 bases, with 15 bases spanning the gap. Germline V gene sequence: CDR1 DFQATT, CDR2 SNEGSKA (reference sequence). The CDR3 loop is CSAEGEGIYEQYF. The DNA of the CDR3 is TGCAGTGCAGAGGGCGAGGGCATCTACGAGCAGTACTTC.

In this sample, this clonotype turned up many times. The V gene is TRBV2, the J gene TRBJ1-5, with D possibly being TRBD1 (6 bases). The germline V gene has CDR1 SNHLY and CDR2 FYNNEI. This CDR3 spans 12 amino acids. The V and J ends lost 8 bases and 4 bases respectively, with 9 bases between them. The CDR3 nucleotides read TGTGCCAGCGGACAGTTTAATCAGCCCCAGCATTTT. It encodes CASGQFNQPQHF.

V and J are TRBV9 and TRBJ2-5; 8 positions agree with TRBD2. V lost 3 bases to trimming and J lost 5 bases; unmatched junction nucleotides: 18. The CDR3 is 18 amino acids. Germline values: CDR1 SGDLS, CDR2 YYNGEE. The CDR3 loop reads CASSAPRREAGDVETQYF. The CDR3 nucleotides read TGTGCCAGCAGCGCCCCCCGGAGGGAAGCGGGAGATGTGGAGACCCAGTACTTC.

This clonotype was recorded at least ten times. The V and J genes are TRBV28 and TRBJ1-2, with D unresolved. The V and J ends lost 3 bases and 4 bases respectively, with 15 bases between them. Germline CDR1 MDHEN, CDR2 SYDVKM. The CDR3 spans 15 residues. In DNA, the CDR3 is TGTGCCAGCAGTTTCGGGCAGGCAAACATCTATGGCTACACCTTC. As protein: CASSFGQANIYGYTF.

This clonotype showed up many times. DNA for the CDR3: TGTGCCAGCAGGCCCCCGGGCCAAGAGACCCAGTACTTC. This codes for CASRPPGQETQYF. This chain uses TRBV12-3 or TRBV12-4 with TRBJ2-5; D is unresolved. Trimming stripped 6 bases from V and 1 base from J, with 9 bases between. This CDR3 spans 13 amino acids.

This clonotype has more than one count but fewer than ten. The V call is TRBV20-1, the J call TRBJ2-2; 9 bases match TRBD1. V was pared by 8 bases and J by 5 bases, with 6 bases of the junction left unmatched. CDR3 size: 13 residues. Germline values: CDR1 DFQATT, CDR2 SNEGSKA (reference sequence). CDR3 sequence reads: CSPGQGMTGELFF. CDR3 sequence (DNA): TGCAGTCCGGGACAGGGTATGACCGGGGAGCTGTTTTTT.

The chain is built from TRBV20-1 and TRBJ2-7; 12 nucleotides line up with TRBD2. Losses at the gene ends were 1 base for V and 4 bases for J; bases not matched to a gene: 5. The CDR3 covers 15 residues. Germline V gene sequence: CDR1 DFQATT, CDR2 SNEGSKA (reference sequence). This CDR3 reads CSARVFGTSGYEQYF. The CDR3 DNA reads as TGCAGTGCTAGAGTTTTTGGGACTAGCGGGTACGAGCAGTACTTC.

This clonotype was counted between two and nine times. This chain links TRBV7-2 with TRBJ2-5; 11 nucleotides match TRBD1. Germline V gene lookup returns CDR1 SGHTA and CDR2 FQGNSA. The CDR3 is 15 amino acids. V dropped 4 bases and J dropped 7; count of bases not matched to a gene: 8. The CDR3 sequence is CASSWTGGGRVTQYF. The CDR3 DNA reads TGTGCCAGCAGCTGGACAGGGGGCGGACGAGTGACCCAGTACTTC.

This clonotype occurred a few times. The CDR3 spells CASSWGGPGNSPLHF. CDR3 nucleotide sequence: TGTGCCAGCAGTTGGGGGGGGCCGGGTAATTCACCCCTCCACTTT. The chain is built from TRBV12-3 or TRBV12-4 and TRBJ1-6, with D possibly TRBD1 on 6 matching bases. There are 15 residues in the CDR3. Trimming took 4 bases from V and 6 from J, leaving 13 bases between them.

Many counts were recorded for this clonotype. This chain uses TRBV2 with TRBJ1-5; D call uncertain. This CDR3 spans 13 amino acids. Deletions cut 4 bases from V and 3 bases from J, with 7 bases between. Germline V CDR1 and CDR2: SNHLY, FYNNEI. The CDR3, as DNA: TGTGCCAGCAGTGGGCAGTCCAATCAGCCCCAGCATTTT. This translates into CASSGQSNQPQHF. The whole variable domain, filled in from reference TRBV2 and TRBJ1-5, reads EPEVTQTPSHQVTQMGQEVILRCVPISNHLYFYWYRQILGQKVEFLVSFYNNEISEKSEIFDDQFSVERPDGSNFTLKIRSTKLEDSAMYFCASSGQSNQPQHFGDGTRLSIL.

This clonotype was counted only a few times. The rearrangement joins TRBV12-3 or TRBV12-4 to TRBJ1-2, with TRBD1 identical over 7 bases. Losses at the gene ends were 7 bases for V and 7 bases for J; bases not matched to a gene: 33. The CDR3 runs to 21 residues. The CDR3 coding sequence is TGTGCCAGCATTATGGGTGTGTGGGGCCCCCATGGGGACAGCCGATCAAGTGGCTACACCTTC. Its protein product is CASIMGVWGPHGDSRSSGYTF.

The rearrangement links TRBV12-3 or TRBV12-4 to TRBJ2-3; no firm D call. The V and J ends lost 6 bases and 0 bases respectively, with 16 bases between them. This CDR3 spans 16 amino acids. Here the CDR3 reads CASSPRPVYSTDTQYF. In DNA, the CDR3 is TGTGCCAGCAGCCCCCGGCCCGTTTATAGCACAGATACGCAGTATTTT.

This chain joins TRBV7-2 and TRBJ2-1, with TRBD2 matching 14 bases. The germline V gene encodes CDR1 SGHTA and CDR2 FQGNSA. Trimming took 4 bases from V and 9 from J; bases not matched to a gene: 8. This CDR3 region has 16 residues. CDR3 DNA: TGTGCCAGCAGCTCCGGGACTAGCGGGAGACGAGCTGAGCAGTTCTTC. Its translation is CASSSGTSGRRAEQFF.

The chain links TRBV7-2 to TRBJ2-1, with D possibly being TRBD2 (6 bases). Germline V gene data show CDR1 as SGHTA and CDR2 as FQGNSA. CDR3 length: 12 amino acids. V lost 11 bases and J 4 bases, leaving 12 bases between the germline ends. CDR3 in DNA: TGTGCCGGGGGGAGCTTGTACAATGAGCAGTTCTTC. It is translated as CAGGSLYNEQFF.